This T cell receptor (beta chain) was sequenced during a study of blood T cell repertoires in COVID-19. For the study at large: Sample material is recorded as cDNA or gDNA derived from T cells, B-cell-depleted T cells, or PBMCs.

This CDR3 has 14 residues. From germline, CDR1 is SGHRS and CDR2 YFSETQ. Trimming cost V 4 bases and J 9 bases, with 17 bases left between them. TCRdb keeps only in-frame clones here, not all; method: immunoSEQ multiplex PCR. The data show roughly 59,000 clones, 65% to 85% seen once. This chain joins TRBV5-1 and TRBJ2-1; unclear D gene. This clonotype originated in a human donor in a cohort sampled during active COVID-19. The sequencing input was peripheral blood. CDR3: CASSGGGEMGEQFF. CDR3 sequence (DNA): TGCGCCAGCAGCGGCGGTGGAGAGATGGGTGAGCAGTTCTTC. Full variable domain (remainder filled in from reference TRBV5-1 and TRBJ2-1): KAGVTQTPRYLIKTRGQQVTLSCSPISGHRSVSWYQQTPGQGLQFLFEYFSETQRNKGNFPGRFSGRQFSNSRSEMNVSTLELGDSALYLCASSGGGEMGEQFFGPGTRLTVL.